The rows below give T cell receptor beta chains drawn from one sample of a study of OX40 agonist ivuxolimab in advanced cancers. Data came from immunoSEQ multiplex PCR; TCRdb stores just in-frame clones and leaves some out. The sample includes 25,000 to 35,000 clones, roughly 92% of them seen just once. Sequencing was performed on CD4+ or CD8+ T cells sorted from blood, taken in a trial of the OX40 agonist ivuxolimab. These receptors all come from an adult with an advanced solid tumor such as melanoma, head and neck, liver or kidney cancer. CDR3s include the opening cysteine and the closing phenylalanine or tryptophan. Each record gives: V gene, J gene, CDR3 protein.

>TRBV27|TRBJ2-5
CASSLSQGQETQYF
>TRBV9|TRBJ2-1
CASSVDTRSSNEQFF
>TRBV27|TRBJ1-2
CASRLSEGTGEGGYTF
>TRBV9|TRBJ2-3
CASSAAGSTDTQYF
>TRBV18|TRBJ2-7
CASSPRDRVYEQYF
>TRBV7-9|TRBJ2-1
CASSLYTGHQFF
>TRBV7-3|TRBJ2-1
CASSLGLAGGRDEQFF
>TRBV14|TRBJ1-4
CASSQTGATNEKLFF
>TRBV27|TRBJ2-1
CASSLPLLGGGNNEQFF
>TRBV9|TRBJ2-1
CASSVDSGDEQFF
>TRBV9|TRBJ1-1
CASSVGAGQGNTEAFF
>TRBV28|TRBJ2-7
CASSGGSADRGLPYEQYF
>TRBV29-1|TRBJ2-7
CSARTSGTYSYEQYF
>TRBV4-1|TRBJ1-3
CASSQEGHPYSGNTIYF
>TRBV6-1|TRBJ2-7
CASSDRLSSGVEQYF
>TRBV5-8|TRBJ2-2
CASSPRGRRNTGELFF
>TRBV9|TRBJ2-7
CASSFSGAAYEQYF
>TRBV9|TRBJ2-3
CASSETSGTDTQYF
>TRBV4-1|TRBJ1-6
CASSQEGPEIYNSPLHF
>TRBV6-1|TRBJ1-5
CASSGWTDQTQPQHF
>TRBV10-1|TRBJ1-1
CASSEGVSGTEAFF
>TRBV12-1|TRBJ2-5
CASSFEPPWARRNGVTKETQYF
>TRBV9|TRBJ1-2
CASSDRANGYTF
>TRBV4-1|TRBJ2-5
CASSHGVAGIQETQYF
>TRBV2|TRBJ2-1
CASKDMSSYNEQFF
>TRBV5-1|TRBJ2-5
CASSLAEIAGIPSETQYF
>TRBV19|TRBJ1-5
CATKNGDRVSQPQHF
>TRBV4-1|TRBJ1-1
CASSLGTANTEAFF
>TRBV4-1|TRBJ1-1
CASSSGTDQVAEAFF
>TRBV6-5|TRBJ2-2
CASSSGNSVFSGELFF
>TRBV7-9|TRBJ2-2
CASSPPRPTGELFF
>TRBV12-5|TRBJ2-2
CASRAGTGTTGELFF
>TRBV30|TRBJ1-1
CAWSVAGTEAFF
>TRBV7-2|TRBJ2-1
CASSLVSDRGPYNEQFF
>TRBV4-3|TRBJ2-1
CASSQDEVAGGYNEQFF
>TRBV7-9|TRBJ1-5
CASSLAGGHSNQPQHF
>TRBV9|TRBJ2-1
CASSPGGLPYNEQFF
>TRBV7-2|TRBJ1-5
CASSLVSLGNQPQHF
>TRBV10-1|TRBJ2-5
CASSDLGEETQYF
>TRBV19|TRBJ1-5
CASSMGNQPQHF
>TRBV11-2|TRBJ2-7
CASRKAGVSYEQYF
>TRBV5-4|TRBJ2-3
CASRFQSGGSQYTQYF
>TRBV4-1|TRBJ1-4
CASSQAYLNEKLFF
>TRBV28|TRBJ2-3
CASSFPSGWEVGDTQYF
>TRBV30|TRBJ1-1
CAWGSGTGETEAFF
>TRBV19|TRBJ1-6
CASSKPSRAIGGNSPLHF
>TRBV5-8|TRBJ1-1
CASSLLDTEAFF